A single T cell receptor (beta chain) is shown here with its context. Its antigen is unknown. Clones were read by immunoSEQ multiplex PCR, and TCRdb kept only the in-frame ones, dropping some. This table holds about 400,000 clones, roughly 90% found once. The data were taken from a study of Ad26.COV2.S vaccination and SARS-CoV-2 variants. Across the whole study: Into the muscle, Ad26.COV2.S was dosed once or twice, 56 days apart.

The length of the CDR3 is 16 residues. V gave up 4 bases and J gave up 1 base, with 15 bases separating them. CDR1 and CDR2 from the germline V gene are MGHDK and SYGVNS. Treatment reported: 15 to 20 received Ad26.COV2.S at low or high dose, single or two shots; about five received placebo; per-sample allocation not given. Material that was analyzed had been drawn on day 63 after the first vaccine or placebo injection. The donor was a Boston adult aged 18-55 years. An Ad26 vector expressing Wuhan-strain SARS-CoV-2 spike served as the vaccine. Study-level findings and limits: Comparability of non-spike TCR breadth was observed across vaccine and placebo recipients.

This sequence was found in a person between 18 and 65 years old who received the Ad26.COV2.S COVID-19 vaccine or a placebo. This chain links TRBV25-1 with TRBJ2-3; D could derive from TRBD1 or TRBD2 (6 bases each). The starting material was peripheral blood, obtained in a trial of Ad26.COV2.S vaccine versus placebo. The CDR3 region has the DNA TGTGCCAGCAGTGGTAGGGGGGCCCCCGGCACAGATACGCAGTATTTT. Encoded protein: CASSGRGAPGTDTQYF.